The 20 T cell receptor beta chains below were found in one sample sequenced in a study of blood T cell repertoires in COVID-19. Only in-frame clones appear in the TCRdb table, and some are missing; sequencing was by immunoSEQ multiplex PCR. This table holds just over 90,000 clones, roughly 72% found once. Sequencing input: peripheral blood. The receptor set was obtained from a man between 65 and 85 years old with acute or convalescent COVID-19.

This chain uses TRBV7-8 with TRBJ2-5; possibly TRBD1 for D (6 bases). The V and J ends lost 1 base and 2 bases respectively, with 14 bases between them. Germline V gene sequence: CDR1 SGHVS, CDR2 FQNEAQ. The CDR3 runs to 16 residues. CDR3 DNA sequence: TGTGCCAGCAGCTTAGAGATCGTGAGGGGGCAAGAGACCCAGTACTTC. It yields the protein CASSLEIVRGQETQYF. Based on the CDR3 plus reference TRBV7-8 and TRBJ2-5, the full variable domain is GAGVSQSPRYKVAKRGQDVALRCDPISGHVSLFWYQQALGQGPEFLTYFQNEAQLDKSGLPSDRFFAERPEGSVSTLKIQRTQQEDSAVYLCASSLEIVRGQETQYFGPGTRLLVL.

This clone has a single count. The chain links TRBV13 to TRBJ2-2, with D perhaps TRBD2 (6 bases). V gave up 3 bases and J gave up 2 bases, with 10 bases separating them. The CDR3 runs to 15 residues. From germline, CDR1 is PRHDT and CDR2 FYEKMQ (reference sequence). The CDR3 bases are TGTGCCAGCAGCTTGACGGGGGTAAACACCGGGGAGCTGTTTTTT. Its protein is CASSLTGVNTGELFF.

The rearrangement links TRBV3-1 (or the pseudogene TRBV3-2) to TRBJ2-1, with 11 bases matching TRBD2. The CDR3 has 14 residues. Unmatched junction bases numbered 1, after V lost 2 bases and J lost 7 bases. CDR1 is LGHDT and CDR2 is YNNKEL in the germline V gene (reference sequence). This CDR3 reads CASSQLAGGNEQFF. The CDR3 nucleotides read TGTGCCAGCAGCCAATTAGCGGGGGGGAATGAGCAGTTCTTC.

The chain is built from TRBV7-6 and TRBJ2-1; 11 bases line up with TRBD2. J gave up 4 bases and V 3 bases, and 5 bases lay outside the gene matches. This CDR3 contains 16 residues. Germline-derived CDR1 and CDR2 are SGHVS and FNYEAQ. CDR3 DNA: TGTGCCAGCAGCTTGGGACTAGCGGATCTATACAATGAGCAGTTCTTC. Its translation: CASSLGLADLYNEQFF.

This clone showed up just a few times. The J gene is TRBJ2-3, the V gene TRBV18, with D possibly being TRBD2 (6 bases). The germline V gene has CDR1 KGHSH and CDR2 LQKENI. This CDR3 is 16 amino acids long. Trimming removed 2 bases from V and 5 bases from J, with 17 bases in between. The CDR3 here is CASSPVGGWGQDTQYF. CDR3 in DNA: TGTGCCAGCTCACCAGTCGGGGGTTGGGGCCAAGATACGCAGTATTTT.

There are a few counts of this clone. Written as DNA, the CDR3 is TGTGCCAGCAGTTTATGGGACAGCTCTGGAAACACCATATATTTT. Its protein product is CASSLWDSSGNTIYF. The rearrangement joins TRBV28 to TRBJ1-3, with D possibly TRBD1 on 6 matching bases. CDR1 and CDR2 (germline): MDHEN, SYDVKM. V dropped 0 bases and J dropped 0 bases, with 6 bases sitting between them. The CDR3 runs 15 residues.

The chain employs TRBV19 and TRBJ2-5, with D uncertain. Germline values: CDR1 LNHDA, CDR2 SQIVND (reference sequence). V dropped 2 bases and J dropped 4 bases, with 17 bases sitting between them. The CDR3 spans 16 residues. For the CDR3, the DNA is TGTGCCAGTAGTATAAACGGTGGGCTCAGTGCAGAGACCCAGTACTTC. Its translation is CASSINGGLSAETQYF.

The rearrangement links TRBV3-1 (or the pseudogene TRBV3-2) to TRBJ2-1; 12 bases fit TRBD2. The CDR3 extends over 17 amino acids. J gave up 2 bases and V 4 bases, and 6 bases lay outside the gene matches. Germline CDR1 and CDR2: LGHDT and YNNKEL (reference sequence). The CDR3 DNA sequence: TGTGCCAGCAGCCTCCGACTAGCGGGAGTAACCTACAATGAGCAGTTCTTC. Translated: CASSLRLAGVTYNEQFF.

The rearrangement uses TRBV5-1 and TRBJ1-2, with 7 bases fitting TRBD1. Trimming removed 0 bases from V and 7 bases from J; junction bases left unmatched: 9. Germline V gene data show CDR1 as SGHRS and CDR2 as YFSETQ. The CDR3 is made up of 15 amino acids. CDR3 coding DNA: TGCGCCAGCAGCTTGGAGGGACAGTTGTTGAGTGGCTACACCTTC. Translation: CASSLEGQLLSGYTF.

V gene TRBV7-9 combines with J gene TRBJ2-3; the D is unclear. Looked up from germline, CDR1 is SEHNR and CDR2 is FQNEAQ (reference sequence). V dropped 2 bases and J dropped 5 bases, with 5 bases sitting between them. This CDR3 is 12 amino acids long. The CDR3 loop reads CASSLRRDTQYF. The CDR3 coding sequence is TGTGCCAGCAGCTTACGGAGAGATACGCAGTATTTT.

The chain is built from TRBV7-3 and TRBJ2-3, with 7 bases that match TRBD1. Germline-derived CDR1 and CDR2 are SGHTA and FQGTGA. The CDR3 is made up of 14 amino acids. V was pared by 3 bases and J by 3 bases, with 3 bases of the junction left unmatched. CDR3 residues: CASSLDRWTDTQYF. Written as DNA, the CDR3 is TGTGCCAGCAGCTTGGACAGGTGGACAGATACGCAGTATTTT.

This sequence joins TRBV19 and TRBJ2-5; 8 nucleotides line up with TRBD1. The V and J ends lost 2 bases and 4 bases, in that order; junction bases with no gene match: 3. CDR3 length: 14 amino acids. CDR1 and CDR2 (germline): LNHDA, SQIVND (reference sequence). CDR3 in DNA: TGTGCCAGTAGTATACATACAGGGGGAGAGACCCAGTACTTC. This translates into CASSIHTGGETQYF.

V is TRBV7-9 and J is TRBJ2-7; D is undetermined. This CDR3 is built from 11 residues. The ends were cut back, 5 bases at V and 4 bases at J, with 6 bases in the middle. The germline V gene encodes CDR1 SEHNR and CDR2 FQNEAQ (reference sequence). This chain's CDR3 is CASSLSYEQYF. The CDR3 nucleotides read TGTGCCAGCAGCCTTAGTTACGAGCAGTACTTC.

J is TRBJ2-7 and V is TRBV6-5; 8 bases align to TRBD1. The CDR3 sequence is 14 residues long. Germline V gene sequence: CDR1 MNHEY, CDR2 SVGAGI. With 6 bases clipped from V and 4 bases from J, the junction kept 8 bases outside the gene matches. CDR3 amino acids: CASRQTGVHYEQYF. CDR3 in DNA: TGTGCCAGCAGGCAGACAGGGGTCCATTACGAGCAGTACTTC.

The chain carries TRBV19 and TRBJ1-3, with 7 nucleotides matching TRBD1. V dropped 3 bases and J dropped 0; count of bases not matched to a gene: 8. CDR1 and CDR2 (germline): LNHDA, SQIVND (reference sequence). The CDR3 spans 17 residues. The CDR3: CASSIGTGVRSGNTIYF. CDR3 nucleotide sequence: TGTGCCAGTAGTATTGGAACAGGGGTCCGCTCTGGAAACACCATATATTTT.

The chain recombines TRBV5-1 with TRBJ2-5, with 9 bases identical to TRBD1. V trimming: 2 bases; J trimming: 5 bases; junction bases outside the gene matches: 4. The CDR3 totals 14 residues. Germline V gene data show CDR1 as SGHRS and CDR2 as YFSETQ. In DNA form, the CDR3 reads TGCGCCAGCAGCTTTACAGGGGGCCGGGAGACCCAGTACTTC. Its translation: CASSFTGGRETQYF.

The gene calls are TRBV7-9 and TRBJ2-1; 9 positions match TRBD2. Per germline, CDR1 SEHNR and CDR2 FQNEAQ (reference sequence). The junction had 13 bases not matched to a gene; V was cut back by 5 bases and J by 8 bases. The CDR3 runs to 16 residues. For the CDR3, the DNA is TGTGCCAGCAGCACCCTAGGGGCGGGGGGGCACGATGAGCAGTTCTTC. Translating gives CASSTLGAGGHDEQFF.

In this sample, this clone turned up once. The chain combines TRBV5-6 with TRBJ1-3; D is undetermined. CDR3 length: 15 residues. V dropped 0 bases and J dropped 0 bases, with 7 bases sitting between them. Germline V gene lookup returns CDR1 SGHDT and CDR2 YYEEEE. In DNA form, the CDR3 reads TGTGCCAGCAGCTTGGGGGGAGACTCTGGAAACACCATATATTTT. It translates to CASSLGGDSGNTIYF.

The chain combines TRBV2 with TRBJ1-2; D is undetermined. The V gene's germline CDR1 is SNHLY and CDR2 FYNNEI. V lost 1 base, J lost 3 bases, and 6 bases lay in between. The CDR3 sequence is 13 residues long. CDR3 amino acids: CASSEGQDYGYTF. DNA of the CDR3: TGTGCCAGCAGTGAAGGGCAGGACTATGGCTACACCTTC. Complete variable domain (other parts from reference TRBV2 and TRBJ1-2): EPEVTQTPSHQVTQMGQEVILRCVPISNHLYFYWYRQILGQKVEFLVSFYNNEISEKSEIFDDQFSVERPDGSNFTLKIRSTKLEDSAMYFCASSEGQDYGYTFGSGTRLTVV.

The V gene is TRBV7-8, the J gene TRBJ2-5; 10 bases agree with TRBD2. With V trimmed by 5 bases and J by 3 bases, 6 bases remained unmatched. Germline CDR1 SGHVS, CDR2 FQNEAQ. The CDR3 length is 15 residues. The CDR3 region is CASSIGLAVKETQYF. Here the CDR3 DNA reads TGTGCCAGCAGCATAGGACTAGCGGTAAAAGAGACCCAGTACTTC.